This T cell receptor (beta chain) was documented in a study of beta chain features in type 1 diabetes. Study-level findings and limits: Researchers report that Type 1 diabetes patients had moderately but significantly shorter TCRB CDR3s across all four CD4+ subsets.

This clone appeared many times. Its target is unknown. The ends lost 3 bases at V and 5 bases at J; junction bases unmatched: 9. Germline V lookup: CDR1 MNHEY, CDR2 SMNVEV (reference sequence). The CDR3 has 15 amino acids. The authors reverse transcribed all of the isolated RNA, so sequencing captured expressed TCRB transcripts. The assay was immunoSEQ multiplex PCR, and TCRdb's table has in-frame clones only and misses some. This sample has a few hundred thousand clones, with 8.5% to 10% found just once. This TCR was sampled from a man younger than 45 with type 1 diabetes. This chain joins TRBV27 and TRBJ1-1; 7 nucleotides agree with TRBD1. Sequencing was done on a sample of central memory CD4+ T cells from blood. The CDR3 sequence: CASSFLDRPGTEAFF. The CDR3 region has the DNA TGTGCCAGCAGTTTCCTGGACAGGCCTGGAACTGAAGCTTTCTTT.